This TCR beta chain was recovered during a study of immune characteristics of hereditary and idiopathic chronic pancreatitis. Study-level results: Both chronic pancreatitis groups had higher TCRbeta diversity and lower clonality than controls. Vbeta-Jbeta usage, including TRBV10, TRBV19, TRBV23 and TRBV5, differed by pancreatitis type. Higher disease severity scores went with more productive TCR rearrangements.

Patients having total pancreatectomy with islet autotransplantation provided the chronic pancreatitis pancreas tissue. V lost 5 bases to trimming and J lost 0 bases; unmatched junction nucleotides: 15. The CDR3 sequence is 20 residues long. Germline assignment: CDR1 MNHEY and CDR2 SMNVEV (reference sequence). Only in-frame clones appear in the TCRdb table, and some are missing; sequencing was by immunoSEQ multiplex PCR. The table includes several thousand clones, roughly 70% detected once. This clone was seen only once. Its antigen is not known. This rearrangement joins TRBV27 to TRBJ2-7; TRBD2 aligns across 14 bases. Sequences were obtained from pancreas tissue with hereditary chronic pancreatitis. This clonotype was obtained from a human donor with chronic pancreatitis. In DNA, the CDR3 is TGTGCCAGCAGTAGACCGCCCGGACTAGCGGGGGGCCCTGCCTCCTACGAGCAGTACGTC. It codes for CASSRPPGLAGGPASYEQYV.